One sample yielded the 22 T cell receptor beta chains listed below, sequenced in a study of blood T cell repertoires in COVID-19. Generated by immunoSEQ multiplex PCR, the TCRdb table keeps only in-frame clones and is missing some. This sample yields about 200,000 clones, of which roughly 80% are seen a single time; less than 7% belongs to the top ten. The sequenced sample consisted of peripheral blood. These TCRs come from a woman between 65 and 79 years old with acute or convalescent COVID-19.

This chain joins TRBV28 and TRBJ2-7; 7 bases fit TRBD2. Germline values: CDR1 MDHEN, CDR2 SYDVKM. The V gene end was trimmed by 6 bases and the J gene end by 6 bases; junction bases not matched to a gene: 14. The CDR3 length is 15 residues. This CDR3 is CASRLGGRGGGEQYF. CDR3 nucleotides: TGTGCCAGCAGGCTGGGTGGGAGGGGAGGAGGCGAGCAGTACTTC.

The chain combines TRBV3-1 (or the pseudogene TRBV3-2) with TRBJ2-1; TRBD2 is a possible D gene (5 bases). This CDR3 has 16 amino acids. Trimming took 4 bases from V and 0 from J, leaving 13 bases between them. Looked up from germline, CDR1 is LGHDT and CDR2 is YNNKEL (reference sequence). CDR3 region: CASSPSSRSSYNEQFF. The CDR3 DNA sequence: TGTGCCAGCAGCCCCTCTAGCAGAAGCTCCTACAATGAGCAGTTCTTC.

The chain carries TRBV7-3 and TRBJ2-2; D gene unclear. Trimming left V 6 bases short and J 1 base short, with 9 bases between. This CDR3 comprises 14 residues. Germline-derived CDR1 and CDR2 are SGHTA and FQGTGA. The CDR3 protein is CASSYSGNTGELFF. The CDR3 region has the DNA TGTGCCAGCAGTTATTCAGGGAACACCGGGGAGCTGTTTTTT. Based on the CDR3 plus reference TRBV7-3 and TRBJ2-2, the full variable domain is GAGVSQTPSNKVTEKGKYVELRCDPISGHTALYWYRQSLGQGPEFLIYFQGTGAADDSGLPNDRFFAVRPEGSVSTLKIQRTERGDSAVYLCASSYSGNTGELFFGEGSRLTVL.

The genes are TRBV6-5 and TRBJ2-2; D is uncertain. V was shortened by 3 bases and J by 1 base, with 9 bases between the two germline ends. The CDR3 has 15 residues. Germline CDR1 is MNHEY and CDR2 is SVGAGI. The CDR3 nucleotides are TGTGCCAGCAGTTATCATGGCAGGAACACCGGGGAGCTGTTTTTT. Translated: CASSYHGRNTGELFF.

The V and J genes are TRBV27 and TRBJ1-2; 8 bases line up with TRBD1. CDR3 size: 15 residues. After removal of 5 bases from V and 4 bases from J, the junction contained 9 bases not matched to a gene. Per germline, CDR1 MNHEY and CDR2 SMNVEV (reference sequence). The CDR3 bases are TGTGCCAGCAGTCTACGACAGGGGAGTTCCTATGGCTACACCTTC. As protein: CASSLRQGSSYGYTF.

This clone showed up just once. The chain recombines TRBV5-4 with TRBJ2-5; 13 nucleotides align to TRBD2. Germline V lookup: CDR1 SGHNT, CDR2 YYREEE (reference sequence). V shed 2 bases and J 0 bases; nucleotides not matched to a gene: 1. The CDR3 loop spans 16 amino acids. In DNA, the CDR3 is TGTGCCAGCAGCTTCGGACTAGCGGGAGACCAAGAGACCCAGTACTTC. Amino acid sequence: CASSFGLAGDQETQYF.

V is TRBV29-1 and J is TRBJ2-3, with 7 bases identical to TRBD2. The germline CDR1 and CDR2 sequences are SQVTM and ANQGSEA. The CDR3 is made up of 14 amino acids. V lost 4 bases to trimming and J lost 0 bases; unmatched junction nucleotides: 4. The CDR3, as DNA: TGCAGCGTTGGGTCCGGGGGGAGCACAGATACGCAGTATTTT. It is translated as CSVGSGGSTDTQYF.

The V and J genes are TRBV12-3 or TRBV12-4 and TRBJ1-1; possible D gene TRBD1, 6 bases. This CDR3 contains 12 residues. V gave up 6 bases and J gave up 3 bases, with 8 bases separating them. CDR3 DNA sequence: TGTGCCAGCAGGGGGACATACACTGAAGCTTTCTTT. Amino acid sequence: CASRGTYTEAFF.

The gene calls are TRBV27 and TRBJ2-7, with 13 bases matching TRBD2. Germline CDR1 MNHEY, CDR2 SMNVEV (reference sequence). Germline trimming cut 2 bases from V and 4 bases from J; bases unmatched to any gene: 5. The CDR3 consists of 16 residues. The CDR3, as DNA: TGTGCCAGCAGTTTAACGGGACTAGCGGGAACATACGAGCAGTACTTC. This encodes CASSLTGLAGTYEQYF.

This clone showed up just a few times. J is TRBJ2-1 and V is TRBV5-1, with TRBD1 matching over 9 bases. This CDR3 has 15 amino acids. The germline V gene encodes CDR1 SGHRS and CDR2 YFSETQ. J was trimmed by 6 bases and V by 4 bases; bases with no gene match: 8. Here the CDR3 reads CASSIIDRGSNEQFF. As DNA, the CDR3 is TGCGCCAGCAGCATTATAGACAGGGGGAGCAATGAGCAGTTCTTC.

This chain joins TRBV28 and TRBJ1-2; D might be TRBD1 (6 bases). Germline CDR1 is MDHEN and CDR2 is SYDVKM. CDR3 length: 14 amino acids. Trimming left V 1 base short and J 4 bases short, with 10 bases between. This CDR3 is CASSLFPGAYGYTF. DNA of the CDR3: TGTGCCAGCAGTTTATTCCCAGGGGCCTATGGCTACACCTTC.

The rearrangement joins TRBV6-2 or TRBV6-3 to TRBJ1-6; D perhaps matches TRBD1 (6 bases). Looked up from germline, CDR1 is MNHEY and CDR2 is SVGEGT. This CDR3 is 14 amino acids long. V was trimmed by 2 bases and J by 9 bases, leaving 11 bases between them. The CDR3 DNA is TGTGCCAGCAGTTACGCCCAAGGGGGTTCACCCCTCCACTTT. Amino acids: CASSYAQGGSPLHF.

This clone was observed once. The chain recombines TRBV27 with TRBJ1-5; D is uncertain. Trimming took off 3 bases at V and 0 bases at J, with 9 bases between the two ends. Germline loops: CDR1 MNHEY, CDR2 SMNVEV (reference sequence). The CDR3 length is 15 residues. CDR3 nucleotides: TGTGCCAGCAGTTTGAGTAGCATTAGCAATCAGCCCCAGCATTTT. It yields the protein CASSLSSISNQPQHF.

The chain recombines TRBV4-1 with TRBJ2-7, with 10 bases that match TRBD2. The germline V gene encodes CDR1 MGHRA and CDR2 YSYEKL. The V and J ends lost 5 bases and 7 bases, in that order; junction bases with no gene match: 11. The CDR3 has 15 residues. CDR3 in amino acids: CASSNHLAGDREQYF. In DNA, the CDR3 is TGCGCCAGCAGCAACCACCTAGCGGGAGATCGGGAGCAGTACTTC.

The V gene is TRBV28, the J gene TRBJ2-2, with 10 bases matching TRBD1. The length of the CDR3 is 16 residues. Germline CDR1 and CDR2: MDHEN and SYDVKM. Losses at the gene ends were 7 bases for V and 5 bases for J; bases not matched to a gene: 10. CDR3 sequence reads: CASKIPGTGDTGELFF. The CDR3 bases are TGTGCCAGCAAGATCCCTGGGACAGGGGATACCGGGGAGCTGTTTTTT.

This clone was counted a single time. The chain is built from TRBV28 and TRBJ2-3; 14 positions agree with TRBD2. The V gene end was trimmed by 2 bases and the J gene end by 3 bases; junction bases not matched to a gene: 4. The CDR3 runs 17 residues. Germline V gene sequence: CDR1 MDHEN, CDR2 SYDVKM. The CDR3 here is CASSLPGLAGVTDTQYF. DNA for the CDR3: TGTGCCAGCAGTTTACCGGGACTAGCGGGAGTGACAGATACGCAGTATTTT.

The rearrangement links TRBV13 to TRBJ1-1; 9 bases line up with TRBD1. Trimming cost V 5 bases and J 7 bases; bases outside gene matches: 11. CDR3 length: 15 amino acids. CDR1 is PRHDT and CDR2 is FYEKMQ in the germline V gene (reference sequence). In DNA form, the CDR3 reads TGTGCCAGCAGCCCCCGGGACAGGGCGGAGGGTGAAGCTTTCTTT. This codes for CASSPRDRAEGEAFF.

The chain links TRBV5-1 to TRBJ1-5, with D unclear. CDR3 length: 13 residues. V was clipped by 1 base and J by 5 bases, with 7 bases between them. Germline V gene lookup returns CDR1 SGHRS and CDR2 YFSETQ. The CDR3 spells CASSLNPDQPQHF. The CDR3 coding sequence is TGCGCCAGCAGCTTGAATCCCGATCAGCCCCAGCATTTT.

This clone was observed a single time. The chain couples TRBV20-1 to TRBJ2-5; D not certain. The CDR3 totals 12 residues. V was shortened by 3 bases and J by 2 bases, with 7 bases between the two germline ends. Looked up from germline, CDR1 is DFQATT and CDR2 is SNEGSKA (reference sequence). CDR3 DNA sequence: TGCAGTGCTAGTGAGCAGCAAGAGACCCAGTACTTC. Translation: CSASEQQETQYF.

The CDR3 reads CASSKLTGATDTQYF. In nucleotides, the CDR3 is TGTGCCAGCAGTAAGCTGACAGGGGCGACAGATACGCAGTATTTT. The chain couples TRBV6-5 to TRBJ2-3; 8 nucleotides agree with TRBD1. This CDR3 has 15 residues. V shed 5 bases, J shed 3 bases, and the junction held 7 bases outside the gene matches. Germline CDR1 reads MNHEY; CDR2 reads SVGAGI.

The rearrangement joins TRBV10-3 to TRBJ1-3; 8 bases line up with TRBD1. V dropped 5 bases and J dropped 1; count of bases not matched to a gene: 10. The CDR3 is 17 amino acids. Germline V lookup: CDR1 ENHRY, CDR2 SYGVKD. The CDR3 region has the DNA TGTGCCATCAGTCCCGGCGGGACAGGTCTTTCTGGAAACACCATATATTTT. This gives the protein CAISPGGTGLSGNTIYF.

This sequence joins TRBV10-3 and TRBJ2-1; 14 bases fit TRBD2. Trimming took 3 bases from V and 8 from J; bases not matched to a gene: 9. The germline CDR1 and CDR2 sequences are ENHRY and SYGVKD. The CDR3 is 17 residues long. The CDR3 spells CAISDPGLAGVGDEQFF. The CDR3 nucleotides read TGTGCCATCAGTGACCCGGGACTAGCGGGAGTTGGCGATGAGCAGTTCTTC.